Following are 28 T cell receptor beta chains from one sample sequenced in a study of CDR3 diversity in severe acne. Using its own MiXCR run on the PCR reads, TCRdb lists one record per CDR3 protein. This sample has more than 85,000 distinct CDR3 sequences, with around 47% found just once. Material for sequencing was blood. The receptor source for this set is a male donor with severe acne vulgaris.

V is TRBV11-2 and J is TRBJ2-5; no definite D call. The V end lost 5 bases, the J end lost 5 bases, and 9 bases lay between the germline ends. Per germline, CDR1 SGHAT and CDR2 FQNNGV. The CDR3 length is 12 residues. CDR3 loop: CASSPPTETQYF. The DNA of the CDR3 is TGTGCCAGCAGCCCACCCACGGAGACCCAGTACTTC.

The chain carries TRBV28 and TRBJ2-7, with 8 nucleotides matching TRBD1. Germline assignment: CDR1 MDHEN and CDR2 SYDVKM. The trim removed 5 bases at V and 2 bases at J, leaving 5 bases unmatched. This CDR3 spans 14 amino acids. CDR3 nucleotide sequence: TGTGCCAGCAGTCCGACAGGGGCCGCCTACGAGCAGTACTTC. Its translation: CASSPTGAAYEQYF. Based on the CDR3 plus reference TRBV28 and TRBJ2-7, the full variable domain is DVKVTQSSRYLVKRTGEKVFLECVQDMDHENMFWYRQDPGLGLRLIYFSYDVKMKEKGDIPEGYSVSREKKERFSLILESASTNQTSMYLCASSPTGAAYEQYFGPGTRLTVT.

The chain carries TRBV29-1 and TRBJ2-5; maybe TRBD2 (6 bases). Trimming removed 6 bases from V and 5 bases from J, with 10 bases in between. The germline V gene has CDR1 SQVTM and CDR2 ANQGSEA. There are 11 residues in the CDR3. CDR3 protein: CSVEGLETQYF. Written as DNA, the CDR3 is TGCAGCGTGGAGGGCCTGGAGACCCAGTACTTC.

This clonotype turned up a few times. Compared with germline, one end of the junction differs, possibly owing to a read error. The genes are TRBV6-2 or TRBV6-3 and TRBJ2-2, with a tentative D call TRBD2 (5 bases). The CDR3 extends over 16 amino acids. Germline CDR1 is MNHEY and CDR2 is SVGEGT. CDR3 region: CASSQQGGLNTGELFF. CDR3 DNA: TGTGCCAGCAGCCAACAAGGTGGACTGAACACTGGGGAGCTGTTTTTT.

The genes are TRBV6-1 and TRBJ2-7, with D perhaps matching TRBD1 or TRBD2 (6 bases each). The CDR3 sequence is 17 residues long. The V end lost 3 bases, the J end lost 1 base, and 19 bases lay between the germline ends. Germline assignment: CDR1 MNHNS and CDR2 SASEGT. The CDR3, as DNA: TGTGCCAGCAGTGACTACCTGTGGAGGGGGTTGTCCTACGAGCAGTACTTC. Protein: CASSDYLWRGLSYEQYF.

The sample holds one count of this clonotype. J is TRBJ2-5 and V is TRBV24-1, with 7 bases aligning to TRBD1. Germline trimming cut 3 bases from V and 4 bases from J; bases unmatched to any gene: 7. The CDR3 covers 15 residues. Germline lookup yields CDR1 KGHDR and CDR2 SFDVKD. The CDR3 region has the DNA TGTGCCACCAGTGATAGCGGAAGACAGGGAGAGACCCAGTACTTC. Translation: CATSDSGRQGETQYF.

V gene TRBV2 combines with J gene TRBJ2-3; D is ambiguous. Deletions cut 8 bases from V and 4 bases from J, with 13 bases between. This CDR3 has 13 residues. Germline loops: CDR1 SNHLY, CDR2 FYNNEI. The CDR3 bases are TGTGCCAGCTCACCACCGAGCGCAGATACGCAGTATTTT. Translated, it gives CASSPPSADTQYF. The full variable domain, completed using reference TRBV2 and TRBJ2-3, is EPEVTQTPSHQVTQMGQEVILRCVPISNHLYFYWYRQILGQKVEFLVSFYNNEISEKSEIFDDQFSVERPDGSNFTLKIRSTKLEDSAMYFCASSPPSADTQYFGPGTRLTVL.

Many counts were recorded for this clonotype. The CDR3 here is CASSQNRAPKLFF. DNA of the CDR3: TGCGCCAGCAGCCAGAACCGGGCCCCAAAACTGTTTTTT. V gene TRBV4-1 combines with J gene TRBJ1-4; D is ambiguous. The V gene lost 3 bases and the J gene lost 10 bases, with 12 bases spanning the gap. The length of the CDR3 is 13 residues. The germline V gene encodes CDR1 MGHRA and CDR2 YSYEKL.

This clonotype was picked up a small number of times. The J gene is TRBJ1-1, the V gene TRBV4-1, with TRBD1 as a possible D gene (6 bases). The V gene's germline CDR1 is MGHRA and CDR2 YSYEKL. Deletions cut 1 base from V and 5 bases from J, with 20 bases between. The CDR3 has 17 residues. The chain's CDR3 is CASSQGAGVRGRTEAFF. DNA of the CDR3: TGCGCCAGCAGCCAAGGGGCAGGGGTTCGTGGGAGAACTGAAGCTTTCTTT.

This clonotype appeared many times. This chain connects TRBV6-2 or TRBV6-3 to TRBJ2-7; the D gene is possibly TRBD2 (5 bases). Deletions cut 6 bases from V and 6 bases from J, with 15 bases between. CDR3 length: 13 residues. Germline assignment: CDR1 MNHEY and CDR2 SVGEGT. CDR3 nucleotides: TGTGCCAGCAGAATTCTCTCAGGAGGCGAGCAGTACTTC. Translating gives CASRILSGGEQYF.

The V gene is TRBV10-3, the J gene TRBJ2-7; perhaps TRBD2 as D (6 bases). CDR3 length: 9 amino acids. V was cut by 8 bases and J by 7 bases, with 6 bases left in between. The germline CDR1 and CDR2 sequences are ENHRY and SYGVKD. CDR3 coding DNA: TGTGCCATCGGGGGGGAGCAGTACTTC. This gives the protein CAIGGEQYF.

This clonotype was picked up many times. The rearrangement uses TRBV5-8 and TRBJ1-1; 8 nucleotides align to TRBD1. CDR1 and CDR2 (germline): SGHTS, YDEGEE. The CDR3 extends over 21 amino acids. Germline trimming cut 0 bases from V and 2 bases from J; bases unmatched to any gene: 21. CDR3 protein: CASSLAIPGGLSFVGNTEAFF. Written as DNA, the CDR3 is TGTGCCAGCAGCTTGGCCATCCCAGGGGGCCTTTCCTTCGTGGGTAACACTGAAGCTTTCTTT.

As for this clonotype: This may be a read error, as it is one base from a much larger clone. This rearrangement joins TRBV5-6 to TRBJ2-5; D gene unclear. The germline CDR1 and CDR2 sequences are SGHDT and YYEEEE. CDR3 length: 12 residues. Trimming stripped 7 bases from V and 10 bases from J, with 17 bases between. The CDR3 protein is CASGQAWESQYF. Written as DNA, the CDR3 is TGTGCCAGCGGCCAAGCTTGGGAAAGCCAGTACTTC.

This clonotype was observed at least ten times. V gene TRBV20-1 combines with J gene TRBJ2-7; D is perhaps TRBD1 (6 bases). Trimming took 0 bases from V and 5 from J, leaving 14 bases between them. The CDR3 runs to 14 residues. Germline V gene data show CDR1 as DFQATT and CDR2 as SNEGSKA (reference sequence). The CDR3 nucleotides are TGCAGTGCTAGAGATCGCCAGGGGAAAAACGAGCAGTACTTC. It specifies CSARDRQGKNEQYF.

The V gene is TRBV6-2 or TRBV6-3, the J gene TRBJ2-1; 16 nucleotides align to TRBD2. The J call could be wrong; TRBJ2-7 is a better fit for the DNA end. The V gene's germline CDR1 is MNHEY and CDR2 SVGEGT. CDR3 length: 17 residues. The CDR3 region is CASNPGTSGRDTYEQYF. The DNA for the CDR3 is TGTGCCAGCAACCCCGGGACTAGCGGGAGGGATACCTACGAGCAGTACTTC.

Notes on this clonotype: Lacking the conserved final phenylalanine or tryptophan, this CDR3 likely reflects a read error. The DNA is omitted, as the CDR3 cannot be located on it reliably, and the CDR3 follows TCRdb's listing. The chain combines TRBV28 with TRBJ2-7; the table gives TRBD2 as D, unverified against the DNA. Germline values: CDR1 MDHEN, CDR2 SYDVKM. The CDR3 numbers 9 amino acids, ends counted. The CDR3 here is CASSSLADT.

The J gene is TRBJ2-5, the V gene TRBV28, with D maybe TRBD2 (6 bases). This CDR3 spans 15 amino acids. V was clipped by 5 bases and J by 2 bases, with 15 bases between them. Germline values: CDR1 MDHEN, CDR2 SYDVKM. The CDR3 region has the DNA TGTGCCAGCAGTCCTCAAGGAGGGGAACAAGAGACCCAGTACTTC. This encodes CASSPQGGEQETQYF.

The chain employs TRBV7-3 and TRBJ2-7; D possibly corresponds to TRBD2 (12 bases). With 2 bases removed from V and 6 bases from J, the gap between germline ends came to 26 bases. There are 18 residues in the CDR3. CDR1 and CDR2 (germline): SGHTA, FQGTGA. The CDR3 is CASSLGRTSGTGGSEQYF. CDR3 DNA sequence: TGTGCCAGCAGCTTAGGGCGGACTAGCGGGACAGGGGGTTCCGAGCAGTACTTC.

The CDR3 region has the DNA TGCAGTGCCAGCAGCTCTAGCTGGGGTTCACCCCTCCACTTT. It translates to CSASSSSWGSPLHF. The rearrangement joins TRBV20-1 to TRBJ1-6; unclear D gene. There are 14 residues in the CDR3. The germline V gene has CDR1 DFQATT and CDR2 SNEGSKA (reference sequence). V was cut by 6 bases and J by 9 bases, with 18 bases left in between.

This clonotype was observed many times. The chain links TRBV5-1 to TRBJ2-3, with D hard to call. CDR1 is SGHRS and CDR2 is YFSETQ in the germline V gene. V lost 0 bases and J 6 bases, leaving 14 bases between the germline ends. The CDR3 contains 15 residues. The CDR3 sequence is CASSLAGLNADTQYF. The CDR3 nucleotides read TGCGCCAGCAGCTTGGCGGGTCTGAATGCTGATACGCAGTATTTT.

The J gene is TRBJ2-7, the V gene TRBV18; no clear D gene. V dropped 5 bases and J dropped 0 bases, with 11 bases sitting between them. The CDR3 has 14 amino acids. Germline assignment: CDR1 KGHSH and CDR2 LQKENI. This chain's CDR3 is CASSGVQSSYEQYV. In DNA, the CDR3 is TGTGCCAGCTCAGGGGTGCAGAGCTCCTACGAGCAGTACGTC.

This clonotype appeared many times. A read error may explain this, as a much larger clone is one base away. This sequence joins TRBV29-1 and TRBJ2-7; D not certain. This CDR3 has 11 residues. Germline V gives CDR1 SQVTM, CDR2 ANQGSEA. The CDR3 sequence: CSVRTSYEQCF. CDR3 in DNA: TGCAGCGTTAGAACCTCCTACGAGCAGTGCTTC.

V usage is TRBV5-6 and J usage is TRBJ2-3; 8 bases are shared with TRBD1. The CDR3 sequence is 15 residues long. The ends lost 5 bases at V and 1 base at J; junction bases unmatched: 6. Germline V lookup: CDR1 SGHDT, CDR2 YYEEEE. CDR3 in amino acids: CASRDRGGRTDTQYF. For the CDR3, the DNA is TGTGCCAGCAGAGACAGGGGTGGCCGCACAGATACGCAGTATTTT.

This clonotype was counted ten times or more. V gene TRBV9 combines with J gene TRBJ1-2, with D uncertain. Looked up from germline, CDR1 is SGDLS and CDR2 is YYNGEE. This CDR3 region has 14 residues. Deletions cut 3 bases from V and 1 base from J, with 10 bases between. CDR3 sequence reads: CASSGGRSNYGYTF. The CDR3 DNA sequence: TGTGCCAGCAGCGGGGGTCGGAGTAACTATGGCTACACCTTC. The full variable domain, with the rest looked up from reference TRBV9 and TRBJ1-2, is DSGVTQTPKHLITATGQRVTLRCSPRSGDLSVYWYQQSLDQGLQFLIQYYNGEERAKGNILERFSAQQFPDLHSELNLSSLELGDSALYFCASSGGRSNYGYTFGSGTRLTVV.

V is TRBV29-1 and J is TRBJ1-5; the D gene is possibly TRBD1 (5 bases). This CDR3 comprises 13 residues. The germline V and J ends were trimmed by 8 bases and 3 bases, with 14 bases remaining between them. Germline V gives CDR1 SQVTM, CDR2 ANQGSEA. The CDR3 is CSIRAGNNQPQHF. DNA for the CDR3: TGCAGCATTCGGGCAGGGAACAATCAGCCCCAGCATTTT.

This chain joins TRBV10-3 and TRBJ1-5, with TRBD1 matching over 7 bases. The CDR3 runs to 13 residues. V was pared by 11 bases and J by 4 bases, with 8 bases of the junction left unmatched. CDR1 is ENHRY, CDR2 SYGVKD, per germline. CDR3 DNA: TGTGCCGCGGGCTCACAGGGGAATCAGCCCCAGCATTTT. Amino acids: CAAGSQGNQPQHF.

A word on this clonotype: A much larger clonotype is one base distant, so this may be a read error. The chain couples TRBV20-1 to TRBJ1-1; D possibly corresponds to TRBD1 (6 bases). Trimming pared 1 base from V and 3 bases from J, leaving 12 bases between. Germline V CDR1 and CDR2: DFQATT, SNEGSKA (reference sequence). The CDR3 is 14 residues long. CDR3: CSARVRDMDTEAFF. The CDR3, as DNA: TGCAGTGCTAGAGTCCGGGACATGGACACTGAAGCTTTCTTT.

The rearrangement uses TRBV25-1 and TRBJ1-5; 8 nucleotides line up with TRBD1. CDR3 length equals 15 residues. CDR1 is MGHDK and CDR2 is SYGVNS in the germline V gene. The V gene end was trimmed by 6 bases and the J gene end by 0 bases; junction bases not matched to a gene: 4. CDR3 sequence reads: CASRQTGDSNQPQHF. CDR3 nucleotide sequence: TGTGCCAGCAGACAGACAGGGGATAGCAATCAGCCCCAGCATTTT.